This T cell receptor beta chain originates from a study of shared clonotypes between healthy human individuals. In the study overall: Each donor contributed plates that comprised three CD4 naive, three CD4 memory, two CD8 naive and one CD8 memory. Broader study findings: Naive subsets usually exceeded memory subsets in estimated richness.

Over several immunoSEQ plates, each subset's genomic DNA was distributed in even portions. TCRdb keeps only in-frame clones here, not all; method: immunoSEQ multiplex PCR. This repertoire shows 2,100,000 or so clones, 90% to 96% found once; its top ten account for roughly 0.13%. As for this clone: Its target is unknown.

This CDR3 comprises 17 residues. Looked up from germline, CDR1 is MNHEY and CDR2 is SMNVEV (reference sequence). V dropped 3 bases and J dropped 2 bases, with 17 bases sitting between them. Material for sequencing was naive CD4+ T cells sorted from blood. As for subset: CD45RA+ positively selected. The chain recombines TRBV27 with TRBJ2-1; TRBD1 or TRBD2 may be the D gene (5 bases each). The receptor comes from a young man in good health. As DNA, the CDR3 is TGTGCCAGCAGTTTGTCCCCCCCGCAGGGACCCTACAATGAGCAGTTCTTC. Amino acids: CASSLSPPQGPYNEQFF.